A selection of T cell receptor beta chains follows, all from one sample in a study of cytomegalovirus exposure and HLA in healthy donors. TCRdb's table, derived via immunoSEQ multiplex PCR, lists solely in-frame clones and lacks some. The sample shows about 190,000 clones, roughly 80% of them seen only once. Sample: PBMCs. The receptors come from a man in his forties or fifties in good health and CMV-seropositive. Both conserved end residues are part of each CDR3. D genes are given only for firm matches. Some rows mark clone size as missing; the rest say once, few, many or name a class of expanded clone.

v_call,d_call,clone_size,j_call,cdr3_nt,cdr3_aa
TRBV6-5,TRBD2,NA,TRBJ2-7,TGTGCCAGCACCCGGACTAGCGGGGGCGAGCAGTACTTC,CASTRTSGGEQYF
TRBV29-1,TRBD1,few,TRBJ2-1,TGCAGCGTTGAGGGGACAGGGTCCTACAATGAGCAGTTCTTC,CSVEGTGSYNEQFF
TRBV4-3,NA,NA,TRBJ2-5,TGCGCCAGCAGCCGCCTACTAGCAGGGCAAGAGACCCAGTACTTC,CASSRLLAGQETQYF
TRBV5-1,TRBD1,once,TRBJ2-7,TGCGCCAGCAGCTTGGCCCCCGGACAGGGGGTTTACGAGCAGTACTTC,CASSLAPGQGVYEQYF
TRBV6-1,NA,NA,TRBJ2-6,TGTGCCAGCAGTGACAACTCTGGGGCCAACGTCCTGACTTTC,CASSDNSGANVLTF
TRBV9,NA,NA,TRBJ1-2,TGTGCCAGCAGCGTAGAACAGGGCAATCCCTATGGCTACACCTTC,CASSVEQGNPYGYTF
TRBV5-1,NA,few,TRBJ2-3,TGCGCCAGCAGTGAGATGGATACGCAGTATTTT,CASSEMDTQYF
TRBV7-3,NA,NA,TRBJ2-6,TGTGCCAGCAGCGTGAGAAGAACTGGGGCCAACGTCCTGACTTTC,CASSVRRTGANVLTF
TRBV19,TRBD1,NA,TRBJ1-5,TGTGCCAGTAGTATGGACAGGCGTCAGCCCCAGCATTTT,CASSMDRRQPQHF
TRBV2,TRBD2,NA,TRBJ2-7,TGTGCCAGCAGTGAAGGAGCGGGGGCGGTCTACGAGCAGTACTTC,CASSEGAGAVYEQYF
TRBV9,NA,NA,TRBJ2-2,TGTGCCAGCAGCGTAGCTACAGGGTCGACCGGGGAGCTGTTTTTT,CASSVATGSTGELFF
TRBV5-6,NA,NA,TRBJ1-1,TGTGCCAGCAGCCCGACAGGACGCACTGAAGCTTTCTTT,CASSPTGRTEAFF
TRBV9,TRBD2,NA,TRBJ2-3,TGTGCCAGCACAAGGACTAGCGGGGGGGCCGGGGCTGGCACAGATACGCAGTATTTT,CASTRTSGGAGAGTDTQYF
TRBV5-4,NA,NA,TRBJ2-6,TGTGCCAGCAGCATCCTTTCGTCCGGGGCCAACGTCCTGACTTTC,CASSILSSGANVLTF
TRBV11-2,NA,NA,TRBJ2-3,TGTGCCAGCAGCTTAGCGGGGGGCACAGATACGCAGTATTTT,CASSLAGGTDTQYF
TRBV5-6,TRBD1,NA,TRBJ2-2,TGTGCCAGCAGCCAGGGGGCCGGGGAGCTGTTTTTT,CASSQGAGELFF
TRBV7-6,TRBD2,NA,TRBJ2-3,TGTGCCAGCAGCTATAGCGGGGGGAGGACAGATACGCAGTATTTT,CASSYSGGRTDTQYF
TRBV7-2,NA,NA,TRBJ2-2,TGTGCCAGCAGCATTACAGGGTTAGGCGTCGGGGAGCTGTTTTTT,CASSITGLGVGELFF
TRBV6-1,NA,NA,TRBJ2-7,TGTGCCAGCAGACAGGGAGTCGGCGAGCAGTACTTC,CASRQGVGEQYF
TRBV9,TRBD2,NA,TRBJ2-5,TGTGCCAGCACTTACGGGGGGGAGAGTGGGGAGACCCAGTACTTC,CASTYGGESGETQYF
TRBV7-8,TRBD2,once,TRBJ2-2,TGTGCCAGCCGCAAAGCGGGGGGTTCTAACACCGGGGAGCTGTTTTTT,CASRKAGGSNTGELFF
TRBV15,NA,NA,TRBJ1-4,TGTGCCACCGTACAGGATTATGCAACTAATGAAAAACTGTTTTTT,CATVQDYATNEKLFF
TRBV6-1,NA,once,TRBJ2-7,TGTGCCAGCAGTGAAGTCGGCAGGGCCTACGAGCAGTACTTC,CASSEVGRAYEQYF
TRBV6-5,TRBD2,NA,TRBJ2-5,TGTGCCAGCACTATAACTAGCGGGGGGGTTGAGACCCAGTACTTC,CASTITSGGVETQYF
TRBV4-1,NA,few,TRBJ2-3,TGCGCCAGCAGCCAAGATGAGAGGGGGATAGATACGCAGTATTTT,CASSQDERGIDTQYF
TRBV2,NA,NA,TRBJ1-1,TGTGCCAGCAGACCGACTTTGGGGGGGGCTAGAACTGAAGCTTTCTTT,CASRPTLGGARTEAFF
TRBV27,TRBD1,few,TRBJ2-1,TGTGCCAGCAGCAAGGGACAGGGGGTCTCCTACAATGAGCAGTTCTTC,CASSKGQGVSYNEQFF